This T cell receptor beta chain was identified in a study of radiotherapy plus CTLA-4 blockade in lung cancer. TCRdb keeps only in-frame clones here, not all; method: immunoSEQ multiplex PCR. Of 95,000 to 150,000 clones listed, around 90% were seen once; the top ten hold 5.5% to 7%. Germline CDR1 reads SGHVS; CDR2 reads FQNEAQ. The CDR3 spans 13 residues. V was cut by 2 bases and J by 10 bases, with 12 bases left in between. The rearrangement links TRBV7-8 to TRBJ2-1, with no clear D. The sequence was obtained from a human donor with non-small cell lung cancer that progressed on radiotherapy plus ipilimumab. The sample here was peripheral blood, taken from a patient treated with radiotherapy plus ipilimumab. The CDR3 DNA reads as TGTGCCAGCAGCTTACGTTTTGGTGGAGAGCAGTTCTTC. This sequence encodes CASSLRFGGEQFF.